Presented here are 14 T cell receptor beta chains from one specimen sequenced in a study of T cell clonotyping in hematopoietic cell transplantation. Time point indicated: recipient sample about 28 days before transplant, after cytoreduction. The method was immunoSEQ multiplex PCR; TCRdb's version includes in-frame clones alone and lacks a portion of them. Of tens of thousands of clones in the sample, 85% were seen once. The specimen was peripheral blood mononuclear cells, collected before stem cell transplant. The origin of the receptors is a man aged 55 to 70 with acute myeloid leukemia. Some clones in this sample may be carry-over from other donors' samples.

The chain couples TRBV5-4 to TRBJ1-1, with D perhaps matching TRBD1 (6 bases). This CDR3 spans 15 amino acids. V shed 1 base and J shed 4 bases, with 14 bases lying between them. Germline V gene lookup returns CDR1 SGHNT and CDR2 YYREEE (reference sequence). CDR3: CASSLYRGGGTEAFF. Written as DNA, the CDR3 is TGTGCCAGCAGCTTGTACCGGGGAGGGGGCACTGAAGCTTTCTTT.

This clone has only a few counts. The chain is built from TRBV19 and TRBJ2-7, with a possible D match to TRBD1 (6 bases). Deletions cut 3 bases from V and 2 bases from J, with 14 bases between. The CDR3 is made up of 15 amino acids. In germline, CDR1 is LNHDA, CDR2 SQIVND (reference sequence). Written as DNA, the CDR3 is TGTGCCAGTAGTATCCCCGGACAGAATCCCTACGAGCAGTACTTC. It codes for CASSIPGQNPYEQYF.

The chain couples TRBV11-3 to TRBJ2-2; TRBD2 aligns across 8 bases. Germline CDR1 reads SGHNT; CDR2 reads YENEEA. The CDR3 covers 15 residues. Trimming removed 6 bases from V and 6 bases from J; junction bases left unmatched: 9. The DNA for the CDR3 is TGTGCCAGCAGTCCTCGGGGGGGCTCGTCCGGGGAGCTGTTTTTT. Its protein product is CASSPRGGSSGELFF.

In this sample, this clone turned up a few times. Other DNA sequences in the sample encode the same CDR3. J is TRBJ1-5 and V is TRBV19; possibly TRBD1 for D (6 bases). From germline, CDR1 is LNHDA and CDR2 SQIVND (reference sequence). There are 13 residues in the CDR3. Trimming removed 5 bases from V and 6 bases from J, with 11 bases in between. This CDR3 is CASSEQGRQPQHF. Here the CDR3 DNA reads TGTGCCAGTAGTGAACAGGGACGTCAGCCCCAGCATTTT.

This chain joins TRBV30 and TRBJ2-3, with D perhaps matching TRBD1 (6 bases). The CDR3 contains 12 residues. Deletions cut 4 bases from V and 6 bases from J, with 11 bases between. Germline-derived CDR1 and CDR2 are GTSNPN and SVGIG (reference sequence). CDR3 residues: CAWKAGDDTQYF. In DNA, the CDR3 is TGTGCCTGGAAGGCAGGGGACGATACGCAGTATTTT.

V usage is TRBV7-2 and J usage is TRBJ2-1; 11 bases match TRBD2. CDR1 is SGHTA and CDR2 is FQGNSA in the germline V gene. This CDR3 has 16 amino acids. The junction had 10 bases not matched to a gene; V was cut back by 5 bases and J by 7 bases. CDR3 in amino acids: CASSQDSGGAVNEQFF. The CDR3 region has the DNA TGTGCCAGCAGCCAGGATAGCGGGGGGGCCGTTAATGAGCAGTTCTTC.

The chain employs TRBV4-2 and TRBJ1-2; D may be TRBD1 (6 bases). The V gene's germline CDR1 is LGHNA and CDR2 YNFKEQ. The CDR3 runs 12 residues. V was cut by 4 bases and J by 6 bases, with 9 bases left in between. The CDR3 region is CASSRGRDGYTF. In DNA, the CDR3 is TGTGCCAGCAGCCGGGGGCGCGATGGCTACACCTTC.

The rearrangement links TRBV28 to TRBJ1-2; 9 bases map to TRBD1. Germline V gives CDR1 MDHEN, CDR2 SYDVKM. The CDR3 extends over 16 amino acids. Trimming cost V 3 bases and J 4 bases; bases outside gene matches: 9. CDR3 DNA: TGTGCCAGCAGTTTCGGGCCCACAGGGGGCGGCTATGGCTACACCTTC. Its translation: CASSFGPTGGGYGYTF.

The CDR3 coding sequence is TGCGCCAGCGGCGGGGGGGGCTCCCAAGAGACCCAGTACTTC. Encoded protein: CASGGGGSQETQYF. The chain has TRBV5-1 and TRBJ2-5, with 9 bases identical to TRBD2. J lost 1 base, V lost 7 bases, and 5 bases had no gene match. The CDR3 runs 14 residues. From germline, CDR1 is SGHRS and CDR2 YFSETQ.

V is TRBV6-5 and J is TRBJ1-1; D perhaps matches TRBD1 (5 bases). With 6 bases removed from V and 0 bases from J, the gap between germline ends came to 14 bases. Germline CDR1 reads MNHEY; CDR2 reads SVGAGI. This CDR3 region has 15 residues. The CDR3 nucleotides are TGTGCCAGCAGGACGCCCGGACACATGAACACTGAAGCTTTCTTT. The encoded protein is CASRTPGHMNTEAFF.

The gene calls are TRBV29-1 and TRBJ1-2; D possibly corresponds to TRBD1 (6 bases). Germline loops: CDR1 SQVTM, CDR2 ANQGSEA. The V end was cut by 4 bases, the J end by 7 bases, with 16 bases between. This CDR3 is built from 13 residues. CDR3 bases: TGCAGCGTTGGTTTCGGGGAAGGGGGTGGCTACACCTTC. Its translation: CSVGFGEGGGYTF.

The count of this clone is one. The rearrangement uses TRBV4-1 and TRBJ2-3; 12 bases line up with TRBD1. With 0 bases clipped from V and 4 bases from J, the junction kept 5 bases outside the gene matches. This CDR3 contains 17 residues. Germline CDR1 reads MGHRA; CDR2 reads YSYEKL. The CDR3 region has the DNA TGCGCCAGCAGCCAAGACTTCGGGACAGGGGGCGCAGATACGCAGTATTTT. Translation gives CASSQDFGTGGADTQYF.

The chain has TRBV5-1 and TRBJ2-5; 13 bases are shared with TRBD2. There are 17 residues in the CDR3. Germline V CDR1 and CDR2: SGHRS, YFSETQ. Trimming at V came to 4 bases and at J to 5 bases, leaving 11 bases not matched to a gene. The CDR3 nucleotides read TGCGCCAGCAGCCCCGCGGCTGGGACTAGCGGGGATGAGACCCAGTACTTC. Translated: CASSPAAGTSGDETQYF.

The chain joins TRBV18 to TRBJ2-7; D remains unclear. V was clipped by 3 bases and J by 1 base, with 7 bases between them. Per germline, CDR1 KGHSH and CDR2 LQKENI. The CDR3 runs 13 residues. The CDR3 here is CASSPGISYEQYF. For the CDR3, the DNA is TGTGCCAGCTCACCGGGGATTTCCTACGAGCAGTACTTC.